The 5 T cell receptor beta chains reported below all come from one sample, sequenced in a study of technical replicates of blood from a few donors. Sequencing used immunoSEQ multiplex PCR; TCRdb keeps in-frame clones, though not all of them. The sample holds about 91,000 clones; 80% to 95% are singletons and the top ten take more than 0.25%. The specimen sequenced was T cells isolated from PBMCs. The receptors stem from a human donor in good health.

J is TRBJ1-2 and V is TRBV6-5; no clear D. The CDR3 totals 12 residues. Germline V gives CDR1 MNHEY, CDR2 SVGAGI. Trimming removed 6 bases at V and 6 bases at J, with 11 bases between. The CDR3 region is CASSEGGNGYTF. Written as DNA, the CDR3 is TGTGCCAGCAGCGAGGGTGGAAATGGCTACACCTTC.

V gene TRBV9 combines with J gene TRBJ2-7; 13 bases map to TRBD2. The CDR3 has 16 amino acids. The germline V gene encodes CDR1 SGDLS and CDR2 YYNGEE. V shed 2 bases and J 2 bases; nucleotides not matched to a gene: 4. This CDR3 is CASSVGLAGAPYEQYF. Here the CDR3 DNA reads TGTGCCAGCAGCGTTGGACTAGCGGGAGCCCCCTACGAGCAGTACTTC.

The chain couples TRBV5-6 to TRBJ1-2, with 9 nucleotides matching TRBD1. Germline-derived CDR1 and CDR2 are SGHDT and YYEEEE. The CDR3 is made up of 14 amino acids. V dropped 5 bases and J dropped 5; count of bases not matched to a gene: 7. CDR3 region: CASRIPGQGYGYTF. The CDR3 nucleotides read TGTGCCAGCAGGATTCCGGGACAGGGTTATGGCTACACCTTC.

CDR3 DNA sequence: TGTGCCAGCAGTCCCCAGGACTCCTTACTTACCGGGGAGCTGTTTTTT. It translates to CASSPQDSLLTGELFF. This chain connects TRBV27 to TRBJ2-2; TRBD2 might be the D (5 bases). The CDR3 has 16 amino acids. The V gene lost 5 bases and the J gene lost 5 bases, with 18 bases spanning the gap. The germline CDR1 and CDR2 sequences are MNHEY and SMNVEV (reference sequence).

The CDR3 is CASSDRGLRETQYF. The CDR3 nucleotides are TGTGCCAGCAGTGATAGAGGACTACGGGAGACCCAGTACTTC. The gene calls are TRBV6-1 and TRBJ2-5; possible D gene TRBD2, 6 bases. The germline CDR1 and CDR2 sequences are MNHNS and SASEGT. The CDR3 has 14 amino acids. V shed 3 bases and J shed 5 bases, with 13 bases lying between them.